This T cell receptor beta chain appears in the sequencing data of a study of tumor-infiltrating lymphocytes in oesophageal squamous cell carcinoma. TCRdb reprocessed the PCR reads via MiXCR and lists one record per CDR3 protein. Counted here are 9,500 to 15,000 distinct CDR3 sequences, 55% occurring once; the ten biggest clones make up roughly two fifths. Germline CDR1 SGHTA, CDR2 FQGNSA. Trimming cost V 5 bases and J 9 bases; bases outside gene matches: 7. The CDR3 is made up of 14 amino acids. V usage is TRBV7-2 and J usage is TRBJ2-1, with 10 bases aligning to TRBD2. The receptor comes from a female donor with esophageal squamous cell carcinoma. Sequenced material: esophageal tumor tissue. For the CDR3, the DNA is TGTGCCAGCAGCGTCCCGGGACTAGCGAGTGAGCAGTTCTTC. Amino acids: CASSVPGLASEQFF.